This TCR beta chain stems from a study of technical replicates of blood from a handful of donors. The CDR3 totals 14 residues. V was cut by 4 bases and J by 1 base, with 11 bases left in between. Germline CDR1 and CDR2: SGHDN and FVKESK. Assay: immunoSEQ multiplex PCR; the TCRdb copy retains only in-frame clones and omits some. This sample has under 95,000 clones; roughly 91% occur once, and the top ten carry 0.3% to 0.4%. The source is a human donor in good health. Some clones in this sample may be carry-over from other donors' samples. The chain recombines TRBV14 with TRBJ2-7, with D maybe TRBD2 (6 bases). Source material: T cells isolated from PBMCs. The CDR3 reads CASSRTGGSYEQYF. CDR3 nucleotide sequence: TGTGCCAGCAGCCGTACCGGGGGATCCTACGAGCAGTACTTC.